This TCR beta chain was captured in a study of cytomegalovirus exposure and HLA in healthy donors. In the case of this clone: Its specificity is not known.

CDR1 and CDR2 (germline): MDHEN, SYDVKM. V lost 5 bases and J lost 9; bases outside the gene matches: 8. There are 15 residues in the CDR3. Vbeta (60) and Jbeta (13) primers were used in the PCR. TCRdb's table, derived via immunoSEQ multiplex PCR, lists solely in-frame clones and lacks some. The table records some 150,000 clones, 65% to 85% of them present only once. General study results and limits: Later analysis placed DRB1 highest and HLA-C lowest in TCR association rates, which differed by HLA locus. When a later analysis compared HLA-associated TCR beta chains with equally common others, the HLA-associated chains turned out to be more clonally expanded and to have lower generation probabilities.

Sequencing was done on a sample of PBMCs. The rearrangement links TRBV28 to TRBJ2-4; 12 nucleotides line up with TRBD2. The sequence was obtained from a man between 60 and 75 years old in good health and CMV-seronegative. This CDR3 reads CASSTKTSGRRIQYF. In nucleotides, the CDR3 is TGTGCCAGCAGTACGAAGACTAGCGGGAGACGCATTCAGTACTTC.